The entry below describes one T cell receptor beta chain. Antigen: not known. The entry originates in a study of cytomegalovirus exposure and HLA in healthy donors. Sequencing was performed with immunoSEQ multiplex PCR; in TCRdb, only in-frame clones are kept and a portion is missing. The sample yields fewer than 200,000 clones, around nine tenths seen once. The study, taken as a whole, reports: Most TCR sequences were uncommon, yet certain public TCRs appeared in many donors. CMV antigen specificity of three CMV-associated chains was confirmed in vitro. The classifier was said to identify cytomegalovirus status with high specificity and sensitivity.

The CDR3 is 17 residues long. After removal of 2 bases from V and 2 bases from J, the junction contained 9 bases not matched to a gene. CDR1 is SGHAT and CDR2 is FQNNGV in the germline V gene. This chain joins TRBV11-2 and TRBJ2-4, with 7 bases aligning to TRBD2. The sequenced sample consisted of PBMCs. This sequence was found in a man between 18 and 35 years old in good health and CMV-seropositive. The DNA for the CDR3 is TGTGCCAGCAGCTTACGACGCGGGCGGGGGACCAAAAACATTCAGTACTTC. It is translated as CASSLRRGRGTKNIQYF.